The 10 T cell receptor beta chains presented below share a single source sample, sequenced in a study of T cell repertoires in cytomegalovirus infection. MiXCR was run by TCRdb on the reads, yielding one entry per CDR3 protein. The table records 310,000 or so distinct CDR3 sequences, 25% of them present only once. Their cognate antigens are unknown. This specimen consisted of cultured PBMCs, obtained from culture after CMV antigen stimulation. The receptors stem from a human donor in good health (CMV status not recorded). Some clones in this sample may be carry-over from other donors' samples.

A few counts support this clonotype. V usage is TRBV7-3 and J usage is TRBJ2-1; 8 bases fit TRBD2. The CDR3 has 19 residues. The germline CDR1 and CDR2 sequences are SGHTA and FQGTGA. The V and J ends lost 0 bases and 5 bases, in that order; junction bases with no gene match: 15. CDR3 in DNA: TGTGCCAGCAGCTTAACGTTGGGCCTAGCGGGCAAAGGAAACAATGAGCAGTTCTTC. Its translation: CASSLTLGLAGKGNNEQFF.

This clonotype occurred a few times. In DNA form, the CDR3 reads TGTGCCAGCAGTCGACTAGCGGGAGGACAAGAGACCCAGTACTTC. As protein: CASSRLAGGQETQYF. This chain connects TRBV27 to TRBJ2-5; 13 nucleotides agree with TRBD2. From germline, CDR1 is MNHEY and CDR2 SMNVEV (reference sequence). The CDR3 is 15 amino acids. V was clipped by 5 bases and J by 2 bases; unmatched bases: 2.

This clonotype was counted at least ten times. This chain connects TRBV6-2 or TRBV6-3 to TRBJ2-7; 7 nucleotides agree with TRBD2. This CDR3 comprises 14 residues. Losses at the gene ends were 7 bases for V and 3 bases for J; bases not matched to a gene: 9. Looked up from germline, CDR1 is MNHEY and CDR2 is SVGEGT. The CDR3 region is CASNKRDLLYEQYV. CDR3 nucleotides: TGTGCCAGCAACAAGCGGGACCTACTCTACGAGCAGTACGTC.

The chain combines TRBV14 with TRBJ1-2, with D uncertain. The germline V gene has CDR1 SGHDN and CDR2 FVKESK. Trimming pared 0 bases from V and 0 bases from J, leaving 14 bases between. CDR3 length equals 17 residues. CDR3 in amino acids: CASSQEVGFGANYGYTF. As DNA, the CDR3 is TGTGCCAGCAGCCAAGAGGTGGGGTTCGGAGCTAACTATGGCTACACCTTC.

This rearrangement joins TRBV6-6 to TRBJ2-3; the match to TRBD2 covers 10 bases. V lost 2 bases, J lost 2 bases, and 7 bases stayed unmatched. Germline V gene data show CDR1 as MNHNY and CDR2 as SVGAGI (reference sequence). The CDR3 covers 17 residues. The CDR3 is CASSYTPLAGNTDTQYF. The DNA for the CDR3 is TGTGCCAGCAGTTACACCCCACTAGCGGGAAACACAGATACGCAGTATTTT.

This chain connects TRBV4-3 to TRBJ2-3; 11 bases line up with TRBD2. Germline-derived CDR1 and CDR2 are LGHNA and YSLEER. V was clipped by 4 bases and J by 2 bases; unmatched bases: 5. The CDR3 runs to 16 residues. The CDR3: CASSPSSGRATDTQYF. The CDR3 bases are TGCGCCAGCAGCCCCAGTAGCGGGAGGGCCACAGATACGCAGTATTTT.

This clonotype was seen a few times. The V gene is TRBV28, the J gene TRBJ2-5; no clear D gene. This CDR3 has 14 residues. Looked up from germline, CDR1 is MDHEN and CDR2 is SYDVKM. V lost 2 bases, J lost 1 base, and 8 bases lay in between. CDR3 in amino acids: CASSLGLSQETQYF. In nucleotides, the CDR3 is TGTGCCAGCAGTTTAGGGCTGTCCCAAGAGACCCAGTACTTC.

V and J are TRBV28 and TRBJ1-2, with 12 bases that match TRBD1. V lost 10 bases and J lost 7; bases outside the gene matches: 10. The germline gives CDR1 MDHEN, CDR2 SYDVKM. The CDR3 is made up of 14 amino acids. The CDR3 sequence: CAIGTGGAVGGYTF. Written as DNA, the CDR3 is TGTGCCATAGGGACAGGGGGCGCAGTGGGTGGCTACACCTTC.

The V call is TRBV28, the J call TRBJ1-4; TRBD1 matches at 7 bases. The CDR3 loop spans 15 amino acids. Germline CDR1 is MDHEN and CDR2 is SYDVKM. V dropped 3 bases and J dropped 8; count of bases not matched to a gene: 9. The DNA of the CDR3 is TGTGCCAGCAGTTTTCCCGACAGGGTCGGGGAAAAACTGTTTTTT. This gives the protein CASSFPDRVGEKLFF.

This clonotype was detected only a few times. The CDR3 sequence: CASSTGQLNTEAFF. The CDR3 nucleotides read TGTGCCAGTAGTACGGGACAGCTCAACACTGAAGCTTTCTTT. This chain connects TRBV19 to TRBJ1-1, with 7 bases matching TRBD1. V was clipped by 4 bases and J by 2 bases; unmatched bases: 4. The CDR3 runs 14 residues. CDR1 and CDR2 from the germline V gene are LNHDA and SQIVND (reference sequence).